This TCR beta chain was recorded in a study of shared clonotypes between healthy human individuals. Turning to the study itself: Aged between 18 and 49, the donors were two women and three men.

CDR1 is SNHLY and CDR2 is FYNNEI in the germline V gene. CDR3 size: 14 residues. V was shortened by 2 bases and J by 5 bases, with 12 bases between the two germline ends. In the case of this clone: Its target is not known. This sample also contains other DNA sequences that code for the same CDR3.

DNA at about 200 ng, 30,000 or so T cell genomes, went into sorted-subset replicate PCRs. Profiling relied on immunoSEQ multiplex PCR, and the TCRdb table lists in-frame clones only, not all of them. The data hold 2 million to 2.5 million clones, with approximately 95% observed a single time. Findings and limits, study-wide: Sharing across four donors was highest in naive CD4 (approximately 5%) and lowest in memory CD8 (around 0.4%). Naive subsets tended to show greater estimated richness than memory subsets.

Source material: naive CD4+ T cells sorted from blood. Noted subset: CD45RA+ positively selected. The chain recombines TRBV2 with TRBJ2-5, with D possibly matching TRBD2 (5 bases). This receptor was taken from a man younger than 35 in good health. The CDR3 is CASSESGLGETQYF. CDR3 nucleotides: TGTGCCAGCAGTGAATCGGGGTTAGGGGAGACCCAGTACTTC.